This TCR beta chain was captured in a study of T cell changes during pregnancy in multiple sclerosis. Only in-frame clones appear in the TCRdb table, and some are missing; sequencing was by immunoSEQ multiplex PCR. The data contain tens of thousands of clones, 70% to 90% of them singletons. V was cut by 3 bases and J by 2 bases, with 7 bases left in between. The germline gives CDR1 KGHSH, CDR2 LQKENI. This CDR3 has 13 amino acids. This clonotype was sampled from a female donor with multiple sclerosis, enrolled in a pregnancy study. The sample here was CD4+ T cells from peripheral blood mononuclear cells, taken after pregnancy. The chain joins TRBV18 to TRBJ2-5; D unclear. The chain's CDR3 is CASSPTTQETQYF. DNA for the CDR3: TGTGCCAGCTCACCTACCACACAAGAGACCCAGTACTTC.